The rows below give T cell receptor beta chains drawn from one sample of a study of blood T cell repertoires in COVID-19. Assay: immunoSEQ multiplex PCR; the TCRdb copy retains only in-frame clones and omits some. This sample has roughly 300,000 clones; 92% occur once, and the top ten carry around a sixth. Source material: PBMCs or T cells enriched from blood (not recorded which). The source is a woman aged 25 to 39 who had recovered from COVID-19. The CDR3 runs from the conserved cysteine through the conserved F or W. Fields, in order: D gene, clone size, J gene, V gene, CDR3 protein, CDR3 DNA. A D gene is named only where the DNA matches it firmly. Only part of the rows carry a size: once, few, many, or a class if the clone is expanded.

>TRBD1|-|TRBJ1-4|TRBV5-1
CASSLATTGAELFF
TGCGCCAGCAGCTTGGCCACGACAGGGGCGGAACTGTTTTTT
>-|-|TRBJ1-3|TRBV6-6
CASSYGTSAGNTIYF
TGTGCCAGCAGTTACGGGACAAGTGCTGGAAACACCATATATTTT
>TRBD1|-|TRBJ2-2|TRBV6-5
CASSYGDRYTGELFF
TGTGCCAGCAGTTACGGGGACAGATACACCGGGGAGCTGTTTTTT
>-|once|TRBJ1-1|TRBV18
CASSLYGGNTEAFF
TGTGCCAGCTCATTATACGGCGGGAACACTGAAGCTTTCTTT
>TRBD1|once|TRBJ1-2|TRBV7-2
CASSFRDRVTYGYTF
TGTGCCAGCAGCTTTCGGGACAGGGTAACGTATGGCTACACCTTC
>TRBD1|-|TRBJ2-7|TRBV6-5
CASRLTGAPREQYF
TGTGCCAGCAGGTTGACAGGGGCGCCCCGCGAGCAGTACTTC
>-|-|TRBJ1-1|TRBV19
CASSIGRVGTEAFF
TGTGCCAGTAGTATAGGTCGGGTGGGCACTGAAGCTTTCTTT
>TRBD1|-|TRBJ2-7|TRBV7-9
CASSSPDRGLHEQYF
TGTGCCAGCAGCTCCCCGGACAGGGGGCTCCACGAGCAGTACTTC
>-|-|TRBJ1-1|TRBV18
CASSPKHGTEAFF
TGTGCCAGCTCACCAAAGCATGGCACTGAAGCTTTCTTT
>-|-|TRBJ1-1|TRBV7-9
CASSSTDREAFF
TGTGCCAGCAGCTCGACAGATCGGGAAGCTTTCTTT
>-|-|TRBJ2-2|TRBV19
CASSPAQGGELFF
TGTGCCAGTAGTCCCGCCCAGGGCGGGGAGCTGTTTTTT
>-|-|TRBJ2-3|TRBV28
CASKSRSTDTQYF
TGTGCCAGCAAGTCGCGGAGCACAGATACGCAGTATTTT
>TRBD1|-|TRBJ2-2|TRBV4-3
CASSQESGGINTGELFF
TGCGCCAGCAGCCAAGAGTCAGGGGGAATCAACACCGGGGAGCTGTTTTTT
>TRBD1|-|TRBJ2-3|TRBV2
CANRDRDTDTQYF
TGTGCCAACCGGGACAGGGACACAGATACGCAGTATTTT